The clone carrying this T cell receptor (beta chain) was counted many times. Time point defined: after trial treatment. Stated treatment: LDRT plus nivolumab, ipilimumab, low-dose cyclophosphamide and aspirin (RACIN trial). The sample is drawn from a study of low-dose radiotherapy and immunotherapy resistance in tumors. Study as a whole: Intravenous ipilimumab 1 mg/kg every six weeks was given with nivolumab 240 mg every two weeks. One day prior to radiation and immunotherapy, intravenous cyclophosphamide at 200 mg/m2 was given, repeated every two weeks.

Priming of first-strand cDNA relied on TRAV- and TRBV-specific primers (covering alpha and beta chains). Both a constant-region primer and a V-primer adapter served to amplify TCRs across 15 to 25 PCR cycles. In vitro transcription served to amplify the isolated mRNA. TCRdb reanalysed the reads using MiXCR and keeps one entry per CDR3 protein. This sample has nearly 60,000 distinct CDR3 sequences, with approximately 22% found just once. Per germline, CDR1 MDHEN and CDR2 SYDVKM. The germline V and J ends were trimmed by 10 bases and 7 bases, with 17 bases remaining between them. CDR3 length equals 12 residues.

The sequence was obtained from a male donor with prostate cancer. The material sequenced was PBMCs, taken after low-dose radiotherapy plus immunotherapy. The V and J genes are TRBV28 and TRBJ2-7; a possible D gene is TRBD2 (6 bases). CDR3 nucleotide sequence: TGTGCCACCACTCTTGCGGGGTTTGAGCAGTACTTC. Translation gives CATTLAGFEQYF. Full variable domain (outside the CDR3, taken from reference TRBV28 and TRBJ2-7): DVKVTQSSRYLVKRTGEKVFLECVQDMDHENMFWYRQDPGLGLRLIYFSYDVKMKEKGDIPEGYSVSREKKERFSLILESASTNQTSMYLCATTLAGFEQYFGPGTRLTVT.